This entry features one TCR beta chain sequence. The antigen remains unidentified. This sample is drawn from a study of T-cell reconstitution after alpha-beta-depleted transplantation in children. Study findings and constraints: Certain patients had high TCRbeta diversity at day 60, and it came from recipient T cells and thymic progenitors that survived.

Trimming cost V 2 bases and J 5 bases, with 7 bases left between them. Germline V gene data show CDR1 as SGHDN and CDR2 as FVKESK. This CDR3 comprises 13 residues. Preparation of the TCRbeta library involved a method that used unique molecular identifiers. MiXCR, run by TCRdb on the PCR reads, gives a single entry per CDR3 protein. This repertoire shows nearly 350,000 distinct CDR3 sequences, around 15% found once; its top ten account for 35% to 50%. The rearrangement links TRBV14 to TRBJ2-1; D unclear. The TCR comes from a male patient under 10 years old who had a stem cell transplant for acute lymphoblastic leukemia, so the T cells may come from the graft donor. The source material was PBMCs, mostly from graft donor cells, sampled 360 days after TCRalphabeta/CD19-depleted stem cell transplant. CDR3 sequence (DNA): TGTGCCAGCAGCCAATCACTCGACAATGAGCAGTTCTTC. Encoded protein: CASSQSLDNEQFF.